The 28 T cell receptor beta chains in this list originate from one sample, sequenced in a study of OX40 agonist ivuxolimab in advanced cancers. The method was immunoSEQ multiplex PCR; TCRdb's version includes in-frame clones alone and lacks a portion of them. The sample consists of about 46,000 clones, around nine tenths of them appearing once. The source was CD4+ or CD8+ T cells sorted from blood, collected in a trial of the OX40 agonist ivuxolimab. The origin of the receptors is an adult with an advanced solid tumor such as melanoma, head and neck, liver or kidney cancer.

J is TRBJ1-2 and V is TRBV9; D uncertain. The germline gives CDR1 SGDLS, CDR2 YYNGEE. V was trimmed by 4 bases and J by 7 bases, leaving 11 bases between them. CDR3 length: 12 amino acids. This chain's CDR3 is CASSLWRGGYTF. In DNA, the CDR3 is TGTGCCAGCAGCTTATGGCGAGGTGGCTACACCTTC.

The rearrangement joins TRBV7-2 to TRBJ2-5, with D uncertain. TRBJ2-7 explains the end of the DNA better; the J call may be wrong. CDR3 length: 13 residues. Germline-derived CDR1 and CDR2 are SGHTA and FQGNSA. The CDR3 nucleotides read TGTGCCAGTTCAGAGACTTGGACCTACGAGCAGTACTTC. Protein product: CASSETWTYEQYF.

Of note for this clone: Compared with germline, one end of the junction differs, possibly owing to a read error. The chain recombines TRBV5-5 with TRBJ2-1; TRBD2 matches 11 bases. Germline CDR1 is SGHKS and CDR2 is YYEKEE (reference sequence). The CDR3 length is 16 residues. CDR3 sequence: CASSQDPSGGNNEQFF. In DNA form, the CDR3 reads TGCGCCAGCAGCCAAGATCCTAGCGGGGGGAACAATGAGCAGTTCTTC.

CDR3 amino acids: CASSYSMGTGELFF. In nucleotides, the CDR3 is TGTGCCAGCAGTTACTCGATGGGTACCGGGGAGCTGTTTTTT. The gene calls are TRBV6-5 and TRBJ2-2; D is undetermined. Germline-derived CDR1 and CDR2 are MNHEY and SVGAGI. This CDR3 has 14 amino acids. V dropped 0 bases and J dropped 5 bases, with 7 bases sitting between them.

V and J are TRBV5-1 and TRBJ2-1, with 7 bases matching TRBD2. The V and J ends lost 0 bases and 1 base, in that order; junction bases with no gene match: 1. The germline CDR1 and CDR2 sequences are SGHRS and YFSETQ. CDR3 length: 15 residues. CDR3 sequence reads: CASSLAGRSYNEQFF. CDR3 nucleotides: TGCGCCAGCAGCTTGGCCGGGAGGTCCTACAATGAGCAGTTCTTC.

The chain has TRBV5-6 and TRBJ1-1, with 7 bases lining up with TRBD1. The ends lost 4 bases at V and 4 bases at J; junction bases unmatched: 22. The germline CDR1 and CDR2 sequences are SGHDT and YYEEEE. The CDR3 runs to 19 residues. The CDR3 DNA reads TGTGCCAGCAGCCCTACGGTCGACGACAGGGATTTCGAAGGCACTGAAGCTTTCTTT. Amino acids: CASSPTVDDRDFEGTEAFF.

The chain links TRBV11-2 to TRBJ2-7, with TRBD2 matching over 7 bases. V trimming: 1 base; J trimming: 0 bases; junction bases outside the gene matches: 3. The CDR3 has 15 residues. Germline CDR1 is SGHAT and CDR2 is FQNNGV. The CDR3 loop is CASSLGAGSSYEQYF. In nucleotides, the CDR3 is TGTGCCAGCAGCTTAGGAGCGGGGAGCTCCTACGAGCAGTACTTC.

V and J are TRBV11-2 and TRBJ2-7, with a possible D match to TRBD1 (5 bases). The CDR3 loop spans 14 amino acids. The V gene's germline CDR1 is SGHAT and CDR2 FQNNGV. The V end lost 6 bases, the J end lost 0 bases, and 12 bases lay between the germline ends. For the CDR3, the DNA is TGTGCCAGCAGTCCTGCAGGGTTCTCCTACGAGCAGTACTTC. It translates to CASSPAGFSYEQYF.

This clone showed up just a few times. The chain recombines TRBV20-1 with TRBJ2-7; D is perhaps TRBD1 (6 bases). Germline CDR1 DFQATT, CDR2 SNEGSKA (reference sequence). Trimming removed 6 bases at V and 4 bases at J, with 7 bases between. This CDR3 has 10 amino acids. The CDR3: CSAQGYEQYF. In DNA form, the CDR3 reads TGCAGTGCCCAGGGGTACGAGCAGTACTTC.

V and J are TRBV10-3 and TRBJ2-1; D unclear. Per the germline V gene, CDR1 is ENHRY and CDR2 is SYGVKD. The CDR3 totals 12 residues. Trimming took 8 bases from V and 6 from J, leaving 11 bases between them. The CDR3 reads CAIENPVNEQFF. DNA of the CDR3: TGTGCCATCGAAAATCCCGTCAATGAGCAGTTCTTC.

This sequence joins TRBV28 and TRBJ1-2, with 9 bases fitting TRBD1. The CDR3 is 16 residues long. J lost 5 bases, V lost 3 bases, and 10 bases had no gene match. Per the germline V gene, CDR1 is MDHEN and CDR2 is SYDVKM. In DNA form, the CDR3 reads TGTGCCAGCAGTTTGCTATTTCGGGACAGGGATTATGGCTACACCTTC. Its translation: CASSLLFRDRDYGYTF.

The chain couples TRBV29-1 to TRBJ2-1; 13 bases map to TRBD2. J lost 5 bases, V lost 6 bases, and 4 bases had no gene match. This CDR3 comprises 14 residues. Germline V gene sequence: CDR1 SQVTM, CDR2 ANQGSEA. The CDR3 loop reads CSVAGLAGNNEQFF. The CDR3 coding sequence is TGCAGCGTCGCGGGACTAGCGGGGAACAATGAGCAGTTCTTC.

This sequence joins TRBV9 and TRBJ2-1, with 10 bases aligning to TRBD2. The CDR3 has 16 residues. The germline CDR1 and CDR2 sequences are SGDLS and YYNGEE. Trimming removed 0 bases from V and 3 bases from J; junction bases left unmatched: 3. CDR3 amino acids: CASSVGLAGFYNEQFF. The CDR3 nucleotides read TGTGCCAGCAGCGTAGGACTAGCGGGTTTCTACAATGAGCAGTTCTTC.

The chain employs TRBV6-1 and TRBJ1-2; D is undetermined. Germline V CDR1 and CDR2: MNHNS, SASEGT. The V gene lost 2 bases and the J gene lost 3 bases, with 16 bases spanning the gap. This CDR3 is 16 amino acids long. The CDR3: CASSELGPVIDYGYTF. The CDR3 coding sequence is TGTGCCAGCAGTGAACTCGGGCCGGTTATCGACTATGGCTACACCTTC.

Of note for this clone: Other DNA sequences in the same sample also yield this CDR3. V gene TRBV9 combines with J gene TRBJ1-5; D is perhaps TRBD1 (6 bases). Germline V gives CDR1 SGDLS, CDR2 YYNGEE. The V and J ends lost 0 bases and 4 bases respectively, with 11 bases between them. CDR3 length: 15 amino acids. The CDR3 DNA is TGTGCCAGCAGCGTAGAGGGGGACCCAAATCAGCCCCAGCATTTT. Translated, it gives CASSVEGDPNQPQHF.

V is TRBV27 and J is TRBJ2-1; TRBD2 is a possible D gene (6 bases). Germline CDR1 and CDR2: MNHEY and SMNVEV (reference sequence). Trimming removed 2 bases from V and 3 bases from J, with 14 bases in between. This CDR3 region has 16 residues. CDR3 coding DNA: TGTGCCAGCAGTTTAAACGCGGGGTCAGGCTACAATGAGCAGTTCTTC. Its translation: CASSLNAGSGYNEQFF.

V is TRBV6-5 and J is TRBJ1-5; D is possibly TRBD1 (5 bases). Germline lookup yields CDR1 MNHEY and CDR2 SVGAGI. This CDR3 comprises 14 residues. V dropped 4 bases and J dropped 4 bases, with 11 bases sitting between them. Here the CDR3 reads CASSFGTANQPQHF. The CDR3 bases are TGTGCCAGCAGTTTTGGGACGGCTAATCAGCCCCAGCATTTT.

V and J are TRBV18 and TRBJ2-2; TRBD1 is a possible D gene (6 bases). Trimming took 3 bases from V and 5 from J, leaving 16 bases between them. Germline assignment: CDR1 KGHSH and CDR2 LQKENI. This CDR3 comprises 16 residues. The CDR3 loop is CASSPVPPGTTGELFF. Written as DNA, the CDR3 is TGTGCCAGCTCACCCGTCCCTCCAGGGACAACCGGGGAGCTGTTTTTT.

This chain joins TRBV2 and TRBJ1-2; D remains ambiguous. The length of the CDR3 is 13 residues. Germline CDR1 SNHLY, CDR2 FYNNEI. V dropped 1 base and J dropped 4 bases, with 7 bases sitting between them. Here the CDR3 DNA reads TGTGCCAGCAGTGAAGGCGGCCTCTATGGCTACACCTTC. Amino acid sequence: CASSEGGLYGYTF.

The J gene is TRBJ2-7, the V gene TRBV5-5; D possibly corresponds to TRBD1 (7 bases). Germline assignment: CDR1 SGHKS and CDR2 YYEKEE (reference sequence). V lost 2 bases and J lost 4, with 16 bases in between. The CDR3 runs to 15 residues. CDR3 region: CASSFGGGTAYEQYF. The CDR3 DNA is TGTGCCAGCAGCTTTGGGGGCGGGACAGCATACGAGCAGTACTTC.

The count of this clone is one. V usage is TRBV4-1 and J usage is TRBJ1-6, with D maybe TRBD1 (6 bases). Trimming cost V 3 bases and J 13 bases, with 19 bases left between them. The CDR3 contains 15 residues. CDR1 is MGHRA and CDR2 is YSYEKL in the germline V gene. CDR3 sequence: CASSHAPGGGEPLHF. The CDR3 nucleotides read TGCGCCAGCAGCCATGCGCCGGGAGGGGGTGAGCCCCTCCACTTT.

V and J are TRBV7-6 and TRBJ2-2, with 10 nucleotides matching TRBD1. Trimming took 5 bases from V and 6 from J; bases not matched to a gene: 9. The germline V gene encodes CDR1 SGHVS and CDR2 FNYEAQ. This CDR3 region has 16 residues. The CDR3 DNA follows: TGTGCCAGCAGCAATCCCGGGACAGGGGTGGCCGGGGAGCTGTTTTTT. Its translation is CASSNPGTGVAGELFF.

The chain has TRBV10-3 and TRBJ1-5; D remains ambiguous. CDR1 is ENHRY and CDR2 is SYGVKD in the germline V gene. This CDR3 has 14 residues. The V end was cut by 2 bases, the J end by 1 base, with 6 bases between. CDR3 sequence: CAISEEGSNQPQHF. In DNA, the CDR3 is TGTGCCATCAGTGAGGAGGGAAGCAATCAGCCCCAGCATTTT.

The genes are TRBV2 and TRBJ1-5; TRBD1 matches 10 bases. Germline lookup yields CDR1 SNHLY and CDR2 FYNNEI. After removal of 2 bases from V and 6 bases from J, the junction contained 7 bases not matched to a gene. This CDR3 has 16 amino acids. CDR3 residues: CASSESRDRGSQPQHF. DNA of the CDR3: TGTGCCAGCAGTGAATCCCGGGACAGGGGTTCTCAGCCCCAGCATTTT.

Only a few counts were recorded for this clone. J is TRBJ2-5 and V is TRBV5-6; D is ambiguous. The V end lost 2 bases, the J end lost 1 base, and 12 bases lay between the germline ends. Germline V gives CDR1 SGHDT, CDR2 YYEEEE. The CDR3 runs 15 residues. CDR3 in amino acids: CASSLGRQGQETQYF. Written as DNA, the CDR3 is TGTGCCAGCAGCTTAGGACGGCAAGGCCAAGAGACCCAGTACTTC.

This chain links TRBV5-6 with TRBJ1-4; no definite D call. V lost 4 bases and J lost 0, with 7 bases in between. Germline assignment: CDR1 SGHDT and CDR2 YYEEEE. CDR3 length: 14 residues. CDR3 DNA: TGTGCCAGCAGCAGGATTGCAACTAATGAAAAACTGTTTTTT. Its protein is CASSRIATNEKLFF.

The CDR3 loop is CASSLGGANGELFF. The CDR3 DNA is TGTGCCAGCAGTTTAGGGGGCGCGAACGGGGAGCTGTTTTTT. This sequence joins TRBV27 and TRBJ2-2; the D gene is possibly TRBD1 (6 bases). The germline gives CDR1 MNHEY, CDR2 SMNVEV (reference sequence). Trimming shortened V by 2 bases and J by 7 bases, and 11 bases separated the two germline ends. The CDR3 is 14 amino acids.

The chain carries TRBV5-6 and TRBJ2-5; a weak D match, TRBD1 (6 bases). The germline V gene encodes CDR1 SGHDT and CDR2 YYEEEE. Trimming cost V 4 bases and J 5 bases, with 15 bases left between them. This CDR3 contains 14 residues. In DNA, the CDR3 is TGTGCCAGCAGCGGAGAGGGGGATTGGGAGACCCAGTACTTC. Residues: CASSGEGDWETQYF.